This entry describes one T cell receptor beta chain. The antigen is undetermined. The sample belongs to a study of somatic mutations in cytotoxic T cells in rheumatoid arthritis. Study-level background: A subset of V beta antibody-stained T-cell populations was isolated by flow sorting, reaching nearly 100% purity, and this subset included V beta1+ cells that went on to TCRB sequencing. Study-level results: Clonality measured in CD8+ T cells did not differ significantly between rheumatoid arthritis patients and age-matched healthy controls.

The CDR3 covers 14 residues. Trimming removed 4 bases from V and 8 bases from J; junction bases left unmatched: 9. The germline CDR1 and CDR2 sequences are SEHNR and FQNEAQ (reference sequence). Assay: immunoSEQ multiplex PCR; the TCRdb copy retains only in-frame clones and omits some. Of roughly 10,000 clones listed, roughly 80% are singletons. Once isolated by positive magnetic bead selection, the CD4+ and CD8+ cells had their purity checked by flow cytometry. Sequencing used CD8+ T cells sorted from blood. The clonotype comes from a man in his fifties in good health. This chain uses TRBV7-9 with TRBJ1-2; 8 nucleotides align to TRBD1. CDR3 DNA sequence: TGTGCCAGCAGCTCGACAGGGGCGAGCCTAGGCTACACCTTC. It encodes CASSSTGASLGYTF.